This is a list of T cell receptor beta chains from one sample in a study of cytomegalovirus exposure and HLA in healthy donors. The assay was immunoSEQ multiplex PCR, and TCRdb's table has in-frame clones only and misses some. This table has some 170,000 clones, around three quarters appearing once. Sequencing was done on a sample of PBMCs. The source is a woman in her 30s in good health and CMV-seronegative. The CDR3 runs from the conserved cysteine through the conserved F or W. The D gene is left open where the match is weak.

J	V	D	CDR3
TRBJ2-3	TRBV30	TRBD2	CAWSGTSGGLKSTDTQYF
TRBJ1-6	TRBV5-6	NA	CASSLVAVGGDNSPLHF
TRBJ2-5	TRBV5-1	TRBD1	CASSSDREGLETQYF
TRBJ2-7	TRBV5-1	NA	CASSPRTESYEQYF
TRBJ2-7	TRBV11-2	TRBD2	CASSATGGAPLLFSYEQYF
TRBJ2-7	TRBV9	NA	CASSVGPPLEQYF
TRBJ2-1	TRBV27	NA	CASTSTGTYNEQFF
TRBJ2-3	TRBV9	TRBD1	CASSARTGGNTDTQYF
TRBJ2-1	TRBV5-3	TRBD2	CASSLAGDDEQFF
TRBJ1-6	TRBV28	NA	CASSLDGTSANSPLHF
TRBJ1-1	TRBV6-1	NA	CASSEVRGGETEAFF
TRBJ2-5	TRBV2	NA	CASSQGTPGETQYF
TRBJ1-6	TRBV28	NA	CASSPPMRPLHF
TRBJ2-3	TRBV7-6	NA	CASSFTSLDTQYF
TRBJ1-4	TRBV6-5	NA	CASSYSGPTNEKLFF
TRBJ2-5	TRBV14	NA	CASSQPGHERETQYF
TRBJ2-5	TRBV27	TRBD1	CASSSSGTEETQYF
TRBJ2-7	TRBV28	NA	CASGLGAYEQYF
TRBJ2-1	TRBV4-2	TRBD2	CASSQARRLAGDNEQFF
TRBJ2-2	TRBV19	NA	CASTREGANWYTGELFF
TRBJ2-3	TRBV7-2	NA	CASSLVAADTQYF
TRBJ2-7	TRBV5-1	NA	CASSLVGGSYEQYF
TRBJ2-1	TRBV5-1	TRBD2	CASSLGLAGVSNEQFF
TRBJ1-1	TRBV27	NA	CASSFQGKNTEAFF